Presented here are 25 T cell receptor beta chains from one specimen sequenced in a study of regulatory T cells in long-lasting Graves disease. The time point: persistent/refractory GD, antithyroid drugs over 5 years with positive TRAb. RNA extracted from PBMCs served as the sequencing template. Arm-PCR with iRepertoire HTBI primers amplified the CDR3 regions for these TCR beta libraries. TCRdb reanalysed the multiplex PCR reads using MiXCR and keeps one entry per CDR3 protein. This sample has a few hundred thousand distinct CDR3 sequences; around a quarter occur once, and the top ten carry about a quarter. The sequencing used peripheral blood mononuclear cells (PBMCs), collected when the disease was refractory, from a patient treated with antithyroid drugs. These receptors all come from a female donor with Graves disease.

About this clonotype: At one of its ends the junction is not consistent with the germline gene, which may arise from a read error. The J gene is TRBJ2-7, the V gene TRBV6-2 or TRBV6-3; TRBD1 might be the D (5 bases). Germline loops: CDR1 MNHEY, CDR2 SVGEGT. CDR3 length equals 14 residues. The CDR3 loop reads CASSYTSPSRGQAF. The DNA of the CDR3 is TGTGCCAGCAGTTACACATCACCCTCTCGTGGACAAGCCTTC.

The rearrangement links TRBV20-1 to TRBJ2-7; no definite D call. CDR3 size: 12 residues. Trimming removed 2 bases from V and 0 bases from J, with 5 bases in between. From germline, CDR1 is DFQATT and CDR2 SNEGSKA (reference sequence). As DNA, the CDR3 is TGCAGTGCTAGATCGGACTCCTACGAGCAGTACTTC. This encodes CSARSDSYEQYF.

J is TRBJ2-1 and V is TRBV28; 7 bases fit TRBD2. This CDR3 has 15 residues. J gave up 3 bases and V 7 bases, and 9 bases lay outside the gene matches. Germline V lookup: CDR1 MDHEN, CDR2 SYDVKM. The CDR3 nucleotides are TGTGCCAGCAATCGGGGGGACCAAAACTACAATGAGCAGTTCTTC. This codes for CASNRGDQNYNEQFF.

This clonotype was observed once. This may be a read error, as it is one base from a much larger clone. The V call is TRBV6-2 or TRBV6-3, the J call TRBJ2-6; weak D call: TRBD2 (6 bases). The CDR3 contains 21 residues. CDR1 and CDR2 (germline): MNHEY, SVGEGT. The CDR3 spells CASSEPLLGSGALSWANVLTF. In DNA, the CDR3 is TGTGCCAGCAGTGAACCCCTCCTGGGTAGCGGTGCCCTCTCTTGGGCCAACGTCCTGACTTTC.

V and J are TRBV6-1 and TRBJ1-3; a possible D gene is TRBD1 (6 bases). The V and J ends lost 2 bases and 0 bases respectively, with 23 bases between them. This CDR3 contains 20 residues. The V gene's germline CDR1 is MNHNS and CDR2 SASEGT. As DNA, the CDR3 is TGTGCCAGCAGTGAATCGACTAGGACAGCTACCTTCAGCTCTGGAAACACCATATATTTT. Translated, it gives CASSESTRTATFSSGNTIYF.

This clonotype was seen a handful of times. The chain uses TRBV6-1 and TRBJ2-5; TRBD1 agrees at 8 bases. CDR3 size: 15 residues. Germline CDR1 reads MNHNS; CDR2 reads SASEGT. V was pared by 6 bases and J by 3 bases, with 9 bases of the junction left unmatched. CDR3 sequence: CASSRGAGGEETQYF. As DNA, the CDR3 is TGTGCCAGCAGCCGTGGGGCAGGGGGCGAAGAGACCCAGTACTTC.

The J gene is TRBJ1-2, the V gene TRBV18; TRBD1 matches 9 bases. CDR1 KGHSH and CDR2 LQKENI come from the germline V gene. This CDR3 comprises 14 residues. Trimming at V came to 0 bases and at J to 7 bases, leaving 3 bases not matched to a gene. Here the CDR3 DNA reads TGTGCCAGCTCACCACCGTACAGGGGGCCTGGCTACACCTTC. Translating gives CASSPPYRGPGYTF.

The rearrangement uses TRBV6-2 or TRBV6-3 and TRBJ2-1; either TRBD1 or TRBD2 may supply D (5 bases each). The CDR3 is 15 amino acids. CDR1 is MNHEY and CDR2 is SVGEGT in the germline V gene. Trimming removed 6 bases from V and 8 bases from J, with 20 bases in between. The CDR3 protein is CASRRGTTPGYEQFF. The CDR3 nucleotides are TGTGCCAGCAGACGTGGGACCACCCCCGGGTATGAGCAGTTCTTC.

This clonotype showed up many times. The chain has TRBV12-3 or TRBV12-4 and TRBJ2-5; D is unresolved. Trimming pared 3 bases from V and 5 bases from J, leaving 10 bases between. The CDR3 is made up of 13 amino acids. As DNA, the CDR3 is TGTGCCAGCAGTTTCGGCGATTTTGAGACCCAGTACTTC. This encodes CASSFGDFETQYF.

The chain carries TRBV6-5 and TRBJ2-7; D perhaps matches TRBD2 (6 bases). Trimming shortened V by 0 bases and J by 6 bases, and 21 bases separated the two germline ends. The CDR3 totals 17 residues. The germline gives CDR1 MNHEY, CDR2 SVGAGI. CDR3 protein: CASSYSIRLGRSGEQYF. The CDR3 nucleotides are TGTGCCAGCAGTTACTCAATTCGACTAGGCAGGAGCGGCGAGCAGTACTTC.

The V call is TRBV7-9, the J call TRBJ2-7; TRBD2 agrees at 8 bases. The CDR3 sequence is 19 residues long. V shed 2 bases and J 0 bases; nucleotides not matched to a gene: 15. The germline V gene has CDR1 SEHNR and CDR2 FQNEAQ (reference sequence). The CDR3 spells CASSLSFRGAGADSYEQYF. The CDR3 DNA is TGTGCCAGCAGCTTATCATTTAGGGGAGCGGGAGCTGACTCCTACGAGCAGTACTTC.

The chain uses TRBV20-1 and TRBJ2-3; 9 bases fit TRBD2. CDR1 and CDR2 (germline): DFQATT, SNEGSKA (reference sequence). This CDR3 contains 14 residues. Germline trimming cut 5 bases from V and 2 bases from J; bases unmatched to any gene: 5. The CDR3 DNA follows: TGCAGTGCTTTTATAGCGGGGGTCACAGATACGCAGTATTTT. Translating gives CSAFIAGVTDTQYF.

At least ten counts were recorded for this clonotype. This chain links TRBV6-1 with TRBJ1-1; D not resolved. CDR1 is MNHNS, CDR2 SASEGT, per germline. The CDR3 contains 15 residues. V lost 5 bases, J lost 0 bases, and 13 bases lay in between. This CDR3 is CASSKGRGMNTEAFF. The CDR3, as DNA: TGTGCCAGCAGTAAGGGAAGAGGGATGAACACTGAAGCTTTCTTT.

This clonotype showed up just once. V and J are TRBV20-1 and TRBJ1-1; a weak D match, TRBD1 (5 bases). The CDR3 sequence is 11 residues long. Germline loops: CDR1 DFQATT, CDR2 SNEGSKA (reference sequence). The CDR3 here is CRCDSHTEAFF. CDR3 DNA: TGCAGATGTGACAGCCACACTGAAGCTTTCTTT.

This clonotype has at least ten counts. V is TRBV29-1 and J is TRBJ2-7; D unclear. Germline V lookup: CDR1 SQVTM, CDR2 ANQGSEA. The CDR3 sequence is 11 residues long. The V end lost 1 base, the J end lost 7 bases, and 8 bases lay between the germline ends. The CDR3 reads CSVEGVGEQYF. For the CDR3, the DNA is TGCAGCGTTGAAGGGGTGGGAGAGCAGTACTTC.

The chain has TRBV13 and TRBJ2-5; TRBD1 agrees at 8 bases. CDR1 is PRHDT and CDR2 is FYEKMQ in the germline V gene (reference sequence). V dropped 4 bases and J dropped 5; count of bases not matched to a gene: 9. The CDR3 has 15 residues. This CDR3 reads CASSSLGRDRETQYF. The CDR3 region has the DNA TGTGCCAGCAGCTCGCTTGGCCGGGACAGGGAGACCCAGTACTTC.

The sample holds a few counts of this clonotype. CDR3 coding DNA: TGTGCCAGCAGTTTAACTGGAGGGAGAAGCGGCTACACCTTC. Protein product: CASSLTGGRSGYTF. V and J are TRBV28 and TRBJ1-2; D gene unclear. The CDR3 sequence is 14 residues long. Between the trimmed V and J ends, which lost 2 bases and 8 bases, there was a span of 15 bases. Germline-derived CDR1 and CDR2 are MDHEN and SYDVKM.

The chain combines TRBV5-6 with TRBJ2-7; 7 bases agree with TRBD2. The V gene end was trimmed by 2 bases and the J gene end by 4 bases; junction bases not matched to a gene: 9. Germline V gives CDR1 SGHDT, CDR2 YYEEEE. The CDR3 loop spans 15 amino acids. The CDR3 loop reads CASSLEQSGTYEQYF. The CDR3 DNA follows: TGTGCCAGCAGCTTAGAGCAAAGCGGGACGTACGAGCAGTACTTC.

This chain uses TRBV10-3 with TRBJ2-5; 7 bases map to TRBD2. Unmatched junction bases numbered 5, after V lost 0 bases and J lost 4 bases. In germline, CDR1 is ENHRY, CDR2 SYGVKD. The CDR3 length is 15 residues. The DNA of the CDR3 is TGTGCCATCAGTGAGTCGAAGGGAGGGGCAGAGACCCAGTACTTC. Protein: CAISESKGGAETQYF.

In its sample, this clonotype was seen a few times. The chain combines TRBV6-1 with TRBJ2-7, with TRBD2 as a possible D gene (6 bases). V dropped 5 bases and J dropped 3 bases, with 17 bases sitting between them. This CDR3 region has 15 residues. Germline lookup yields CDR1 MNHNS and CDR2 SASEGT. The CDR3 DNA follows: TGTGCCAGCAGTACCGGGAGAAGTGCGGGCTACGAGCAGTACTTC. This gives the protein CASSTGRSAGYEQYF.

The chain employs TRBV7-9 and TRBJ1-2; tentatively, D is TRBD1 (5 bases). Trimming took off 6 bases at V and 2 bases at J, with 19 bases between the two ends. From germline, CDR1 is SEHNR and CDR2 FQNEAQ (reference sequence). The CDR3 spans 16 residues. The CDR3, as DNA: TGTGCCAGCAGTCCTATTACGGGACTGCTAAACTATGGCTACACCTTC. Translating it yields CASSPITGLLNYGYTF.

This clonotype showed up many times. The chain is built from TRBV29-1 and TRBJ2-7; no clear D gene. This CDR3 has 14 amino acids. The V gene's germline CDR1 is SQVTM and CDR2 ANQGSEA. Between the trimmed V and J ends, which lost 4 bases and 6 bases, there was a span of 19 bases. CDR3 nucleotide sequence: TGCAGCGTTGTAAGGCTTGCGCAGTCCGGCGAGCAGTACTTC. As protein: CSVVRLAQSGEQYF.

The V call is TRBV19, the J call TRBJ2-7; D ambiguous. Trimming pared 5 bases from V and 0 bases from J, leaving 20 bases between. CDR1 is LNHDA, CDR2 SQIVND, per germline (reference sequence). The CDR3 runs to 17 residues. DNA of the CDR3: TGTGCCAGTAGTCGTCCTGGAGACGCTAGATACTCCTACGAGCAGTACTTC. It codes for CASSRPGDARYSYEQYF.

This clonotype was detected only a few times. V and J are TRBV7-9 and TRBJ2-6; 9 nucleotides match TRBD2. Germline V gives CDR1 SEHNR, CDR2 FQNEAQ (reference sequence). This CDR3 is 18 amino acids long. V lost 5 bases to trimming and J lost 0 bases; unmatched junction nucleotides: 8. The CDR3 sequence is CASSDIAGDTSGANVLTF. The CDR3 DNA is TGTGCCAGCAGCGACATAGCGGGAGATACCTCTGGGGCCAACGTCCTGACTTTC.

J is TRBJ2-5 and V is TRBV20-1; 9 bases match TRBD2. Germline values: CDR1 DFQATT, CDR2 SNEGSKA (reference sequence). Trimming cost V 5 bases and J 5 bases; bases outside gene matches: 6. The CDR3 spans 13 residues. The CDR3 DNA is TGCAGTGCTCCGCGGGAGGGCCGGGAGACCCAGTACTTC. Protein product: CSAPREGRETQYF.